The 23 T cell receptor beta chains presented below share a single source sample, sequenced in a study of regulatory T cells. Whole-study results and caveats: Hydrophobic residues at CDR3 positions 6 and 7 were enriched in conventional CD4+ T cells of CD3G-deficient patients.

The primer mix had 52 TRBV and 13 TRBJ primers. TCRdb's table, derived via immunoSEQ multiplex PCR, lists solely in-frame clones and lacks some. The data contain almost 30,000 clones, approximately 90% of them singletons. No antigens are known for them. The specimen sequenced was conventional CD4+ T cells sorted from blood. The receptors here all came from a person aged 18 to 35 with CD3G deficiency.

V usage is TRBV4-1 and J usage is TRBJ2-2; unclear D gene. With 3 bases removed from V and 4 bases from J, the gap between germline ends came to 9 bases. The germline CDR1 and CDR2 sequences are MGHRA and YSYEKL. This CDR3 has 14 residues. The CDR3 DNA reads TGCGCCAGCAGCCAGAGACCCGTCACCGGGGAGCTGTTTTTT. Residues: CASSQRPVTGELFF.

V gene TRBV9 combines with J gene TRBJ1-6; 8 bases are shared with TRBD1. V shed 0 bases, J shed 13 bases, and the junction held 6 bases outside the gene matches. This CDR3 is 14 amino acids long. Germline V gene data show CDR1 as SGDLS and CDR2 as YYNGEE. The chain's CDR3 is CASSVATGQEPLHF. CDR3 sequence (DNA): TGTGCCAGCAGCGTAGCTACGGGACAGGAGCCCCTCCACTTT.

V is TRBV10-3 and J is TRBJ1-1; D may be TRBD1 (6 bases). The germline CDR1 and CDR2 sequences are ENHRY and SYGVKD. With 6 bases removed from V and 8 bases from J, the gap between germline ends came to 16 bases. This CDR3 comprises 13 residues. The CDR3 DNA reads as TGTGCCATCAGCCCAAATGGGGGGGCCGAAGCTTTCTTT. It yields the protein CAISPNGGAEAFF.

This chain uses TRBV28 with TRBJ2-3, with TRBD1 as a possible D gene (5 bases). V was clipped by 3 bases and J by 7 bases, with 11 bases between them. In germline, CDR1 is MDHEN, CDR2 SYDVKM. The length of the CDR3 is 13 residues. CDR3 nucleotide sequence: TGTGCCAGCAGTTTTACTGGGGCGAATACGCAGTATTTT. It codes for CASSFTGANTQYF. The full variable domain, with the rest looked up from reference TRBV28 and TRBJ2-3, is DVKVTQSSRYLVKRTGEKVFLECVQDMDHENMFWYRQDPGLGLRLIYFSYDVKMKEKGDIPEGYSVSREKKERFSLILESASTNQTSMYLCASSFTGANTQYFGPGTRLTVL.

This clone was counted once. A junction end diverges from the germline sequence, so it may reflect a read error. The rearrangement uses TRBV28 and TRBJ1-5; tentative D call: TRBD1 (5 bases). The CDR3 totals 16 residues. The germline V gene has CDR1 MDHEN and CDR2 SYDVKM. The CDR3 reads CASSPSGKGSDQPQHF. The CDR3 DNA follows: TGTGCCAGCAGTCCCTCAGGGAAGGGTAGCGATCAGCCCCAGCATTTT. Based on the CDR3 plus reference TRBV28 and TRBJ1-5, the full variable domain is DVKVTQSSRYLVKRTGEKVFLECVQDMDHENMFWYRQDPGLGLRLIYFSYDVKMKEKGDIPEGYSVSREKKERFSLILESASTNQTSMYLCASSPSGKGSDQPQHFGDGTRLSIL.

The chain couples TRBV5-1 to TRBJ2-2, with D unresolved. The germline V gene has CDR1 SGHRS and CDR2 YFSETQ. This CDR3 is 15 amino acids long. Between the trimmed V and J ends, which lost 4 bases and 0 bases, there was a span of 10 bases. CDR3 residues: CASSPNIPNTGELFF. CDR3 DNA sequence: TGCGCCAGCAGCCCGAACATCCCGAACACCGGGGAGCTGTTTTTT.

This clone has only one observation. CDR3 nucleotide sequence: TGTGCCAGTACCCCAGGGGGGGCTGGAGGCGAGCAGTACTTC. This gives the protein CASTPGGAGGEQYF. The rearrangement joins TRBV19 to TRBJ2-7; D tentatively reads TRBD1 or TRBD2 (7 bases each). Germline CDR1 LNHDA, CDR2 SQIVND (reference sequence). V was shortened by 7 bases and J by 6 bases, with 19 bases between the two germline ends. CDR3 length equals 14 residues.

The chain uses TRBV5-1 and TRBJ2-7; no clear D gene. The CDR3 spans 14 residues. Germline CDR1 is SGHRS and CDR2 is YFSETQ. V was trimmed by 4 bases and J by 3 bases, leaving 14 bases between them. As DNA, the CDR3 is TGCGCCAGCAGCCCCCGACCGGCGTTCTACGAGCAGTACTTC. It specifies CASSPRPAFYEQYF.

The chain uses TRBV21-1 and TRBJ2-7. TRBV21-1 is designated a pseudogene. The CDR3 consists of 15 residues. DNA of the CDR3: TGTGCCAGCGGTCGAGAGGGTGGGGGAGCCTACGAGCAGTACGTC. Translating it yields CASGREGGGAYEQYV.

The chain uses TRBV11-2 and TRBJ2-3; D unresolved. The CDR3 totals 14 residues. Trimming stripped 0 bases from V and 4 bases from J, with 8 bases between. Looked up from germline, CDR1 is SGHAT and CDR2 is FQNNGV. The CDR3 spells CASSLDRGADTQYF. As DNA, the CDR3 is TGTGCCAGCAGCTTAGATCGCGGCGCAGATACGCAGTATTTT.

This CDR3 reads CASSFVGGHEQYF. DNA for the CDR3: TGTGCCAGCAGCTTCGTTGGAGGTCACGAGCAGTACTTC. V and J are TRBV7-9 and TRBJ2-7, with D possibly TRBD2 on 5 matching bases. The CDR3 contains 13 residues. Trimming cost V 3 bases and J 5 bases, with 11 bases left between them. In germline, CDR1 is SEHNR, CDR2 FQNEAQ (reference sequence).

The chain has TRBV19 and TRBJ2-2; 10 bases line up with TRBD2. The germline V gene has CDR1 LNHDA and CDR2 SQIVND (reference sequence). V was pared by 6 bases and J by 2 bases, with 6 bases of the junction left unmatched. The CDR3 is made up of 16 amino acids. CDR3: CASSAAGGINTGELFF. CDR3 nucleotide sequence: TGTGCCAGTAGCGCAGCGGGGGGGATAAACACCGGGGAGCTGTTTTTT.

The sample holds one count of this clone. The J gene is TRBJ1-1, the V gene TRBV10-3, with D perhaps TRBD1 (5 bases). Trimming removed 1 base at V and 1 base at J, with 7 bases between. CDR1 and CDR2 (germline): ENHRY, SYGVKD. The CDR3 has 14 amino acids. DNA of the CDR3: TGTGCCATCAGTGAGTTGGGGGGGAACACTGAAGCTTTCTTT. This encodes CAISELGGNTEAFF.

V is TRBV6-1 and J is TRBJ2-7; no definite D call. Germline CDR1 and CDR2: MNHNS and SASEGT. This CDR3 spans 14 amino acids. V was shortened by 6 bases and J by 6 bases, with 18 bases between the two germline ends. CDR3 in amino acids: CASSRPAPWGEQYF. CDR3 coding DNA: TGTGCCAGCAGCCGACCGGCCCCATGGGGCGAGCAGTACTTC.

The chain joins TRBV28 to TRBJ2-3; 7 bases match TRBD2. This CDR3 is built from 15 residues. Germline V lookup: CDR1 MDHEN, CDR2 SYDVKM. The ends lost 5 bases at V and 0 bases at J; junction bases unmatched: 5. CDR3 sequence reads: CASSGGRRSTDTQYF. CDR3 nucleotide sequence: TGTGCCAGCAGTGGCGGGAGAAGGAGCACAGATACGCAGTATTTT.

V gene TRBV5-1 combines with J gene TRBJ1-2, with D uncertain. Germline V gives CDR1 SGHRS, CDR2 YFSETQ. CDR3 length equals 13 residues. The V gene lost 3 bases and the J gene lost 1 base, with 7 bases spanning the gap. The CDR3 loop is CASSWDFNYGYTF. CDR3 nucleotides: TGCGCCAGCAGCTGGGATTTTAACTATGGCTACACCTTC.

This rearrangement joins TRBV7-2 to TRBJ2-5, with 11 bases fitting TRBD2. The J segment lost 1 base and the V segment lost 7 bases, leaving 8 bases of the junction unmatched. In germline, CDR1 is SGHTA, CDR2 FQGNSA. The length of the CDR3 is 16 residues. The CDR3 sequence is CASTRLAGGIQETQYF. DNA of the CDR3: TGTGCCAGCACTCGATTAGCGGGGGGGATCCAAGAGACCCAGTACTTC.

V is TRBV28 and J is TRBJ2-2; D is perhaps TRBD1 (6 bases). Trimming pared 6 bases from V and 2 bases from J, leaving 10 bases between. The CDR3 runs to 14 residues. Looked up from germline, CDR1 is MDHEN and CDR2 is SYDVKM. CDR3 bases: TGTGCCAGCAGAAAGGGACAAAACACCGGGGAGCTGTTTTTT. Protein: CASRKGQNTGELFF.

The chain couples TRBV5-1 to TRBJ1-1; D is possibly TRBD1 (5 bases). Germline-derived CDR1 and CDR2 are SGHRS and YFSETQ. The V end lost 0 bases, the J end lost 5 bases, and 8 bases lay between the germline ends. The CDR3 contains 13 residues. The CDR3 region is CASSLDHRTEAFF. As DNA, the CDR3 is TGCGCCAGCAGCTTGGACCACAGGACTGAAGCTTTCTTT.

The rearrangement joins TRBV5-1 to TRBJ2-3; D ambiguous. In germline, CDR1 is SGHRS, CDR2 YFSETQ. Trimming took 3 bases from V and 3 from J, leaving 8 bases between them. This CDR3 has 13 residues. The CDR3: CASSSDPTDTQYF. The CDR3 nucleotides read TGCGCCAGCAGCTCGGACCCGACAGATACGCAGTATTTT.

This chain connects TRBV7-2 to TRBJ2-2; D call uncertain. Per the germline V gene, CDR1 is SGHTA and CDR2 is FQGNSA. Deletions cut 2 bases from V and 4 bases from J, with 5 bases between. CDR3 length equals 13 residues. CDR3 bases: TGTGCCAGCAGCTTAACCCGCACCGGGGAGCTGTTTTTT. Its translation is CASSLTRTGELFF.

The chain employs TRBV5-1 and TRBJ2-7; 15 bases are shared with TRBD2. The CDR3 is 15 residues long. J lost 3 bases, V lost 3 bases, and 1 base had no gene match. Germline V lookup: CDR1 SGHRS, CDR2 YFSETQ. The CDR3 spells CASSSGLAGGYEQYF. DNA for the CDR3: TGCGCCAGCAGCTCGGGACTAGCGGGAGGCTACGAGCAGTACTTC.

CDR3 region: CASSPTDSGNTIYF. CDR3 bases: TGTGCCAGCAGCCCGACAGACTCTGGAAACACCATATATTTT. The rearrangement links TRBV6-5 to TRBJ1-3; D possibly corresponds to TRBD1 (5 bases). Germline values: CDR1 MNHEY, CDR2 SVGAGI. V gave up 6 bases and J gave up 0 bases, with 9 bases separating them. The CDR3 is 14 amino acids.